The rows below give T cell receptor beta chains drawn from one sample of a study of shared clonotypes between healthy human individuals. Generated by immunoSEQ multiplex PCR, the TCRdb table keeps only in-frame clones and is missing some. The sample lists roughly 1,100,000 clones, around four fifths occurring once. Material: memory CD4+ T cells sorted from blood. These TCRs come from a man aged 18 to 30 in good health. CDR3s include the opening cysteine and the closing phenylalanine or tryptophan. A D gene is named only where the DNA matches it firmly. Expanded clones get a size class; other rows say once, few or many, or leave the size out.

>.|TRBV10-3|.|TRBJ2-3
CAISESVSTDTQYF
TGTGCCATCAGTGAGTCTGTCAGCACAGATACGCAGTATTTT
>few|TRBV19|TRBD1|TRBJ1-5
CASSVDRGTGQPQHF
TGTGCCAGTAGTGTGGACAGGGGCACGGGTCAGCCCCAGCATTTT
>.|TRBV20-1|.|TRBJ2-1
CSASALEQFF
TGCAGTGCTAGCGCTCTTGAGCAGTTCTTC
>few|TRBV11-2|.|TRBJ2-1
CASSLRRDSSYNEQFF
TGTGCCAGCAGCTTAAGACGCGACTCCTCCTACAATGAGCAGTTCTTC
>.|TRBV4-1|TRBD1|TRBJ1-4
CASSQGPTGGREKLFF
TGCGCCAGCAGCCAGGGACCGACAGGGGGGAGAGAAAAACTGTTTTTT
>.|TRBV10-3|.|TRBJ2-4
CAISDKFLKNIQYF
TGTGCCATCAGTGATAAGTTTCTCAAAAACATTCAGTACTTC
>few|TRBV5-6|.|TRBJ2-2
CASSYFTGGTGELFF
TGTGCCAGCAGTTACTTTACGGGTGGCACCGGGGAGCTGTTTTTT
>.|TRBV2|TRBD2|TRBJ2-5
CASSPAGSRQETQYF
TGTGCCAGCAGTCCAGCGGGAAGTCGCCAAGAGACCCAGTACTTC
>.|TRBV30|TRBD2|TRBJ2-3
CASSGAYATQYF
TGTGCCTCCAGCGGGGCCTACGCTACGCAGTATTTT
>.|TRBV7-2|TRBD2|TRBJ2-7
CASSQLLAEAGFGYEQYF
TGTGCCAGCAGCCAATTACTAGCGGAGGCGGGATTTGGCTACGAGCAGTACTTC